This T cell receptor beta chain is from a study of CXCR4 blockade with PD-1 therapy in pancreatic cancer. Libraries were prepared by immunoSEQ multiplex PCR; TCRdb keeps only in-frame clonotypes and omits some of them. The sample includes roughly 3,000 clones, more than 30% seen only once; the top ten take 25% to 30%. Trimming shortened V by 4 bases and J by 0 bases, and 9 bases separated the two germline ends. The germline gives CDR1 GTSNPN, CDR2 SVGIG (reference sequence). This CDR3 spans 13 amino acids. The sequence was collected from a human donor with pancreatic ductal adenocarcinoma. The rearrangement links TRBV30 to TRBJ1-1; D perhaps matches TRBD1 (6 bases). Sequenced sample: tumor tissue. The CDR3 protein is CAWTGTMNTEAFF. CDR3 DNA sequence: TGTGCCTGGACCGGGACAATGAACACTGAAGCTTTCTTT.